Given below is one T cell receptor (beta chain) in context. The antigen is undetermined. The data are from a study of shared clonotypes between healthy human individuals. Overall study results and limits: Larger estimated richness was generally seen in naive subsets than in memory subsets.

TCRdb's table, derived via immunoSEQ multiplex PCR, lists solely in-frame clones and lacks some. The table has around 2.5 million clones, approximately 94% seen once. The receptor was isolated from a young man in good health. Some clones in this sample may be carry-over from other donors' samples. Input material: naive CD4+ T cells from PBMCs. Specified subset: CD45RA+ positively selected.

CDR3: CASSLSGSWHEQYF. The CDR3 region has the DNA TGCGCCAGCAGCTTAAGCGGGAGTTGGCACGAGCAGTACTTC. The rearrangement uses TRBV5-1 and TRBJ2-7, with 8 bases fitting TRBD2. CDR3 length: 14 residues. In germline, CDR1 is SGHRS, CDR2 YFSETQ. The V gene end was trimmed by 2 bases and the J gene end by 5 bases; junction bases not matched to a gene: 6.